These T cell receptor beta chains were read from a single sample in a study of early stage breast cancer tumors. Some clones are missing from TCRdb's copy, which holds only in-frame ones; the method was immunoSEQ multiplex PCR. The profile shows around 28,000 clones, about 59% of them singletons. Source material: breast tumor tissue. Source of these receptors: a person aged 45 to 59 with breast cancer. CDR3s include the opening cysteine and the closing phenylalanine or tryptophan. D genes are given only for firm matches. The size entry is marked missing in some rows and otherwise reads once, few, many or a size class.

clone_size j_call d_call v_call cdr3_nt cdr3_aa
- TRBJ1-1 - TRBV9 TGTGCCAGCAGCACCCAACCCGGGGGTACCACTGAAGCTTTCTTT CASSTQPGGTTEAFF
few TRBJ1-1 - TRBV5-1 TGCGCCAGCACCTCTACCGGTACCCCGGGAACTGAAGCTTTCTTT CASTSTGTPGTEAFF
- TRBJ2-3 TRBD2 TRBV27 TGTGCCAGCTTGGGAAGCGGGAGGGCCACAGATACGCAGTATTTT CASLGSGRATDTQYF
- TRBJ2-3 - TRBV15 TGTGCCACCAGCAGGTCCCCAGTCACAGATACGCAGTATTTT CATSRSPVTDTQYF
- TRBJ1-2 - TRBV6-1 TGTGCCAGCAGTGAATGGGCAGGGAGTAACTATGGCTACACCTTC CASSEWAGSNYGYTF
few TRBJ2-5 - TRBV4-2 TGTGCCAGCAGCCAAGATATAAGGGCCCAAGAGACCCAGTACTTC CASSQDIRAQETQYF
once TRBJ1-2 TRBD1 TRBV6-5 TGTGCCAGCAGCCATACTGGACAGGGGGGCTATGGCTACACCTTC CASSHTGQGGYGYTF
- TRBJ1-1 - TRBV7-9 TGTGCCAGCAGCTCCCGGGAGGGGAACACTGAAGCTTTCTTT CASSSREGNTEAFF
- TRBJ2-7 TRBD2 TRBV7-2 TGTGCCAGCAGCCCAGGACTAGCCGCCTACGAGCAGTACTTC CASSPGLAAYEQYF
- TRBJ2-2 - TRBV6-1 TGTGCCAGCAGGAGAACAGGTGGGGAGCTGTTTTTT CASRRTGGELFF
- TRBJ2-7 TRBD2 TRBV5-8 TGTGCCAGCAGCTGGGGGACTAGCGGGAGGGAAGAGCAGTACTTC CASSWGTSGREEQYF
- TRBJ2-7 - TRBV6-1 TGTGCCAGCAGTTGGGGGCAGTACTACGAGCAGTACTTC CASSWGQYYEQYF
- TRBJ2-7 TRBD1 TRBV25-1 TGTGCCAGCAGTCCTAAGGGGGACAGTGCCTACGAGCAGTACTTC CASSPKGDSAYEQYF
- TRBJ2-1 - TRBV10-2 TGCGCCACCCGGAAAGACGTTAGCTCCTACAATGAGCAGTTCTTC CATRKDVSSYNEQFF
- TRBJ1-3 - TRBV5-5 TGTGCCAGCAGCTTAGGAGGTACGGGTGGAAACACCATATATTTT CASSLGGTGGNTIYF
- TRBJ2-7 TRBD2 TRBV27 TGTGCCAGCAGTTTAAGGCGGGAGGGTTACGAGCAGTACTTC CASSLRREGYEQYF
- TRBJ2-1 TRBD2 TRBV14 TGTGCCAGCAGCCAGGGACTAGGTAAAGTCTTC CASSQGLGKVF
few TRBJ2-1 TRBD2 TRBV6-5 TGTGCCAGCAGTTACGAGGGCGCGGGAGGCAATGAGCAGTTCTTC CASSYEGAGGNEQFF
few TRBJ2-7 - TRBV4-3 TGCGCCAGCAGCCAACTAAGGGACACTACCTACGAGCAGTACTTC CASSQLRDTTYEQYF
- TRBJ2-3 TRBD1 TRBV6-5 TGTGCCAGCAGTCTCCCGGGACAGCTCACGCAGTATTTT CASSLPGQLTQYF
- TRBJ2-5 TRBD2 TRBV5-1 TGCGCCAGCAGCTTGACGACTAGCGGGAGGGCCGGTGAGACCCAGTACTTC CASSLTTSGRAGETQYF
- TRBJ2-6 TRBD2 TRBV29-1 TGCAGCGTTTCAAATCCGACCGGACTAGCGGGACTCTCTGGGGCCAACGTCCTGACTTTC CSVSNPTGLAGLSGANVLTF
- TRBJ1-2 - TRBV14 TGTGCCAGCAGCCAAATGGCAGGCGCTAACTATGGCTACACCTTC CASSQMAGANYGYTF
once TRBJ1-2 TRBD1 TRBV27 TGTGCCAGCAGTTTAACCTTCGACAGGGCTGGGCGCGGCTACACCTTC CASSLTFDRAGRGYTF
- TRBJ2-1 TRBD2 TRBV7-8 TGTGCCAGCAGCCCCACTTCAGCGGGACCGGGCAATGAGCAGTTCTTC CASSPTSAGPGNEQFF
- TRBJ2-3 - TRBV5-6 TGTGCCAGCAGCCCAAGCCGGGACAACAGCCCCACAGATACGCAGTATTTT CASSPSRDNSPTDTQYF
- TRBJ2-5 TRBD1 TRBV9 TGTGCCAGCAGCCACGGGACAGTTCAGTACCAAGAGACCCAGTACTTC CASSHGTVQYQETQYF
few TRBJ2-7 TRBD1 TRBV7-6 TGTGCCAGCAGCGCCCAGGGACAGGGGTACGAGCAGTACTTC CASSAQGQGYEQYF
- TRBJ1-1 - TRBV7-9 TGTGCCAGCAGCTTACACCGGGACTCTTGGACTGAAGCTTTCTTT CASSLHRDSWTEAFF
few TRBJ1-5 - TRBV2 TGTGCCAGCACTCTCCGACGGATGGGTCAGCCCCAGCATTTT CASTLRRMGQPQHF
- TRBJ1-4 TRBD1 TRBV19 TGTGCCAGTAGTATTGGACAGGGGTTTGCAACTAATGAAAAACTGTTTTTT CASSIGQGFATNEKLFF
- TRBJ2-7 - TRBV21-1 TGTGCCAGCAGCATAGGGACAGGGTACTACGAGCAGTACTTC CASSIGTGYYEQYF
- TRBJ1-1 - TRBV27 TGTGCCAGCAGTGCCTTGGGACGTCTCGAAGCTTTCTTT CASSALGRLEAFF
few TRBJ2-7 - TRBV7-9 TGTGCCAGCAGCACAGGACAGAACGAGCAGTACTTC CASSTGQNEQYF
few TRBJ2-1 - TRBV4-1 TGCGCCAGCAGCCAAGGGGGAAGCTCCTACAATGAGCAGTTCTTC CASSQGGSSYNEQFF
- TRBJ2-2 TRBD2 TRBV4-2 TGTGCCAGCAGCCAAGTAGAGCGGGAGGGAACCGGGGAGCTGTTTTTT CASSQVEREGTGELFF
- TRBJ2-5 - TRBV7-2 TGTGCCAGCAGCTCCCGGGAGACCCAGTACTTC CASSSRETQYF
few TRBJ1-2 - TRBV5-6 TGTGCCAGCAGCCCCGGAGGCCTCTATGGCTACACCTTC CASSPGGLYGYTF
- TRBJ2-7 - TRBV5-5 TGTGCCAGCAGCTTGGGTGGACAGAACGCCTACGAGCAGTACTTC CASSLGGQNAYEQYF
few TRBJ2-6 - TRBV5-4 TGTGCCAGCAGCTTGGAACTTTCTGGGGCCAACGTCCTGACTTTC CASSLELSGANVLTF
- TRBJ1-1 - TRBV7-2 TGTGCCAGCAGCTTAGTTCAGGGGTGGGAGGAAGCTTTCTTT CASSLVQGWEEAFF
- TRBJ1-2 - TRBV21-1 TGTGCCAGCAGCAAAGTAGGGGGCAGGGAGTGTGCGGGCTATGGCTACACCTTC CASSKVGGRECAGYGYTF
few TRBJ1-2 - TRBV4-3 TGCGCCAGCAGCCAAGAGACAGGTGGATATGGCTACACCTTC CASSQETGGYGYTF
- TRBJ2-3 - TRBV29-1 TGCAGCGTGGAACGGCAGGCAGATACGCAGTATTTT CSVERQADTQYF
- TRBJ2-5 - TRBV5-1 TGCGCCAGCAGCTTGGGACATGGGTTGGGGGAGACCCAGTACTTC CASSLGHGLGETQYF
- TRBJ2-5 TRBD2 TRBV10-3 TGTGCCATCAGTGAAAGCGGGAGGGCCGGTGAGACCCAGTACTTC CAISESGRAGETQYF
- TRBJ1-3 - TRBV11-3 TGTGCCAGCAGCTTAAACAGTTTCTCTGGAAACACCATATATTTT CASSLNSFSGNTIYF
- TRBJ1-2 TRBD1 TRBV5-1 TGCGCCAGCAGCCCGGGACAGGGGGCCCCTAACTATGGCTACACCTTC CASSPGQGAPNYGYTF
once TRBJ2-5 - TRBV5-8 TGTGCCAGCAGCTTGGGCCAGGGGAAGGCCCAGTACTTC CASSLGQGKAQYF
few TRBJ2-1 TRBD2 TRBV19 TGTGCCAGTAGTACCCTAGCGGCACCGCCCAATGAGCAGTTCTTC CASSTLAAPPNEQFF
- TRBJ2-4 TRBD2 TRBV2 TGTGCCAGCAGTCTAACAGCGGGAGGGCCGATAGCCAAAAACATTCAGTACTTC CASSLTAGGPIAKNIQYF
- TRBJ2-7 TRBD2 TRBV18 TGTGCCAGCTCGCCCGGGACTAGGATCTACGAGCAGTACTTC CASSPGTRIYEQYF
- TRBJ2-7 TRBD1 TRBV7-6 TGTGCCAGCAGCTTGTCGACAGGGGACTACGAGCAGTACTTC CASSLSTGDYEQYF
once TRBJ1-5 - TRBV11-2 TGTGCCAGCAGCTTAGTTCTGGGTCATCAGCCCCAGCATTTT CASSLVLGHQPQHF
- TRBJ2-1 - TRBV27 TGTGCCAGCAGTTTTGTCCGGAGAAACTACAATGAGCAGTTCTTC CASSFVRRNYNEQFF